This T cell receptor (beta chain) was sequenced for a study of cytomegalovirus exposure and HLA in healthy donors. The study ran its PCR with 60 Vbeta and 13 Jbeta primers. Measured with immunoSEQ multiplex PCR; TCRdb has only the in-frame clones, and not every one. The sample lists around 130,000 clones; about 81% were seen once. The CDR3 is 10 amino acids. Trimming removed 5 bases at V and 7 bases at J, with 8 bases between. Germline CDR1 SQVTM, CDR2 ANQGSEA. Notes on this clone: Antigen specificity is unknown.

General study points: Sequencing likely caused a cluster of highly shared sequence variants.

The rearrangement joins TRBV29-1 to TRBJ2-5, with unresolved D. The sequence came from a woman aged 35 to 49 in good health and CMV-seropositive. The specimen sequenced was PBMCs. The CDR3 loop reads CSVSPVTQYF. The CDR3 nucleotides read TGCAGCGTTAGCCCGGTGACCCAGTACTTC.